Presented here are 2 T cell receptor beta chains from one specimen sequenced in a study of shared clonotypes between healthy human individuals. Clones were read by immunoSEQ multiplex PCR, and TCRdb kept only the in-frame ones, dropping some. Found here are approximately 1,000,000 clones, around 77% of them singletons; the top ten hold 0.89%. Sequencing used memory CD4+ T cells from PBMCs. The subset is: CD45RA-negative fraction. The receptors originated from a man between 18 and 35 years old in good health. Some clones in this sample may be carry-over from other donors' samples.

The J gene is TRBJ1-5, the V gene TRBV28, with D perhaps matching TRBD1 (5 bases). The germline CDR1 and CDR2 sequences are MDHEN and SYDVKM. Trimming shortened V by 0 bases and J by 1 base, and 16 bases separated the two germline ends. The CDR3 loop spans 18 amino acids. CDR3 in DNA: TGTGCCAGCAGTTTATGGCATGTAGGGGCGGCGAGCAATCAGCCCCAGCATTTT. This encodes CASSLWHVGAASNQPQHF.

The chain recombines TRBV7-3 with TRBJ2-6, with D unclear. Germline CDR1 is SGHTA and CDR2 is FQGTGA. V lost 2 bases to trimming and J lost 0 bases, with 5 bases between them. The CDR3 has 15 residues. The CDR3 reads CASSLWASGANVLTF. DNA for the CDR3: TGTGCCAGCAGCTTATGGGCCTCTGGGGCCAACGTCCTGACTTTC. Full variable domain (rest looked up from reference TRBV7-3 and TRBJ2-6): GAGVSQTPSNKVTEKGKYVELRCDPISGHTALYWYRQSLGQGPEFLIYFQGTGAADDSGLPNDRFFAVRPEGSVSTLKIQRTERGDSAVYLCASSLWASGANVLTFGAGSRLTVL.